This T cell receptor (beta chain) was sequenced for a study of cytomegalovirus exposure and HLA in healthy donors. Amplification used 60 Vbeta primers and 13 Jbeta primers. TCRdb keeps only in-frame clones here, not all; method: immunoSEQ multiplex PCR. Found here are tens of thousands of clones, roughly 77% of them singletons; the top ten hold approximately 6.3%. Germline CDR1 and CDR2: SGHRS and YFSETQ. Between the trimmed V and J ends, which lost 7 bases and 7 bases, there was a span of 12 bases. The CDR3 has 12 residues. The sequence was collected from a man aged 25 to 45 in good health and CMV-seropositive. The chain has TRBV5-1 and TRBJ2-1, with TRBD2 as a possible D gene (6 bases). The sequenced sample was PBMCs. In nucleotides, the CDR3 is TGCGCCAGCCGAGGAGGGGTGAATGAGCAGTTCTTC. Its protein product is CASRGGVNEQFF.